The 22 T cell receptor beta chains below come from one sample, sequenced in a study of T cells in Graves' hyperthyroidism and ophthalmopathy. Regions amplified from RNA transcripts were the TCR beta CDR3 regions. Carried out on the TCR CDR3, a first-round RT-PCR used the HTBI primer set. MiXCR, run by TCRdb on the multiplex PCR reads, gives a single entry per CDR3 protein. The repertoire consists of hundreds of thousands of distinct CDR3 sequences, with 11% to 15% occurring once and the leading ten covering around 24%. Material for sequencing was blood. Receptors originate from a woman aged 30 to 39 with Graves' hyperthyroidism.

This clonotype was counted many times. The CDR3 spells CASHRAPEPQHF. CDR3 sequence (DNA): TGTGCCAGTCACAGGGCCCCGGAGCCCCAGCATTTT. The chain recombines TRBV19 with TRBJ1-5; possibly TRBD1 for D (6 bases). Germline V gives CDR1 LNHDA, CDR2 SQIVND (reference sequence). V was cut by 8 bases and J by 8 bases, with 13 bases left in between. The CDR3 extends over 12 amino acids.

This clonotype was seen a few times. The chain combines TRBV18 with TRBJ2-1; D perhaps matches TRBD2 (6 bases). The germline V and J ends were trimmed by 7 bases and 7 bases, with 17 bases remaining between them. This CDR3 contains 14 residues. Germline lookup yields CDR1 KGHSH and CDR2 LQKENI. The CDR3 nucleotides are TGTGCCAGCTTTCCAGAGACGGGGACTAATGAGCAGTTCTTC. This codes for CASFPETGTNEQFF.

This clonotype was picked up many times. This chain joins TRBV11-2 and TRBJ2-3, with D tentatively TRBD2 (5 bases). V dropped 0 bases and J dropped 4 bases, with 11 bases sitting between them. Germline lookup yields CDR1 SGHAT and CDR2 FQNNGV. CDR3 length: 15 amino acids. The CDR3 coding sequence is TGTGCCAGCAGCTTAGATGCGGGCCCTCCAGATACGCAGTATTTT. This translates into CASSLDAGPPDTQYF.

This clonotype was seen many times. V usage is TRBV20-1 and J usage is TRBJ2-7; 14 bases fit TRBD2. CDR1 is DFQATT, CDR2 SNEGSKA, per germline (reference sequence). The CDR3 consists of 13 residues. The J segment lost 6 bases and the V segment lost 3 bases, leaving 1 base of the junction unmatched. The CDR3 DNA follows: TGCAGTGCTAGTGGGACTAGCGGGAGCGAGCAGTACTTC. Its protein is CSASGTSGSEQYF.

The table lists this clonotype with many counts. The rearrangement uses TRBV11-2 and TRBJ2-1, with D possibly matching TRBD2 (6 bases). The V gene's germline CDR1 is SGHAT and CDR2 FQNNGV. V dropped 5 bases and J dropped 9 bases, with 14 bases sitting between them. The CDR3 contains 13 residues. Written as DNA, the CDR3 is TGTGCCAGCAGCGCCGAAACGGGGGTTGAGCAGTTCTTC. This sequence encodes CASSAETGVEQFF.

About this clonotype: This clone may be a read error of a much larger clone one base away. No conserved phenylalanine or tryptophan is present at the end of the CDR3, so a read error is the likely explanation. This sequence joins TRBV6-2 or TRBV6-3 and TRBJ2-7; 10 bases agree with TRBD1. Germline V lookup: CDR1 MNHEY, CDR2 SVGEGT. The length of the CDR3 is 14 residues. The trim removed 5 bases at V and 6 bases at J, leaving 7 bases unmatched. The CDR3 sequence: CASSGYRDRGEQYL. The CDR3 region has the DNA TGTGCCAGCAGTGGTTACCGGGACAGGGGCGAGCAGTACCTC.

CDR3 protein: CSALGVAKNIQYF. The CDR3 DNA sequence: TGCAGTGCCCTCGGGGTAGCCAAAAACATTCAGTACTTC. The V call is TRBV20-1, the J call TRBJ2-4, with D possibly matching TRBD2 (5 bases). V lost 6 bases and J 0 bases, leaving 9 bases between the germline ends. The germline CDR1 and CDR2 sequences are DFQATT and SNEGSKA (reference sequence). This CDR3 has 13 residues.

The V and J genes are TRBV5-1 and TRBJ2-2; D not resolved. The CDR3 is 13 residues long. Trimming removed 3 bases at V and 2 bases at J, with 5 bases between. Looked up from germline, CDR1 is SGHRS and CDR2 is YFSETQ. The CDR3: CASSSLNTGELFF. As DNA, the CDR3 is TGCGCCAGCAGCTCCTTAAACACCGGGGAGCTGTTTTTT.

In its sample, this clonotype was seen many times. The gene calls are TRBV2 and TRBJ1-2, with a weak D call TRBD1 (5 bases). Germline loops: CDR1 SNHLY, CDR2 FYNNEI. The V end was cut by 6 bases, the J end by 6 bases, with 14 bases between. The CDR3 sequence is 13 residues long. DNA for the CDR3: TGTGCCAGCAGGTGGGAGGGGCCGAATGGCTACACCTTC. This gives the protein CASRWEGPNGYTF.

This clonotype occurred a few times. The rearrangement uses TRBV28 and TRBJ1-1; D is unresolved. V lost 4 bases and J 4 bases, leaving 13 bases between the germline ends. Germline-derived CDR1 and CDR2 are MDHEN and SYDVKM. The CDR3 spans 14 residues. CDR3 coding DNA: TGTGCCAGCAGTTATGACCTCATAGGCACTGAAGCTTTCTTT. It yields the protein CASSYDLIGTEAFF.

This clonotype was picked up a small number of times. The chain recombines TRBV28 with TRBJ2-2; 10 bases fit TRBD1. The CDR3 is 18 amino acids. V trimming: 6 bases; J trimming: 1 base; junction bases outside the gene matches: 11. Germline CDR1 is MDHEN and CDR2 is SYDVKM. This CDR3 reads CASSPPPGQGRNTGELFF. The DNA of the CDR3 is TGTGCCAGCAGCCCCCCTCCGGGACAGGGGCGGAACACCGGGGAGCTGTTTTTT.

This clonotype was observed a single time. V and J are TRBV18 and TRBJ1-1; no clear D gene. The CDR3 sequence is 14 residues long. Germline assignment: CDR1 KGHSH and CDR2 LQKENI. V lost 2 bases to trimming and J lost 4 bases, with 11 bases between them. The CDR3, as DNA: TGTGCCAGCTCACCAGCAGGTTACGGCACTGAAGCTTTCTTT. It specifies CASSPAGYGTEAFF.

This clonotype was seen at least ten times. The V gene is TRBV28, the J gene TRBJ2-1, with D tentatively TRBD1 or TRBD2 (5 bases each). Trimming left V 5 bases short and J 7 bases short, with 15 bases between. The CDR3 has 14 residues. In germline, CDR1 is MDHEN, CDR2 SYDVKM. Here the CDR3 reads CASSPGRPVNEQFF. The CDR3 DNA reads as TGTGCCAGCAGTCCGGGACGCCCGGTGAATGAGCAGTTCTTC. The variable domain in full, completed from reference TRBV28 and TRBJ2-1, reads DVKVTQSSRYLVKRTGEKVFLECVQDMDHENMFWYRQDPGLGLRLIYFSYDVKMKEKGDIPEGYSVSREKKERFSLILESASTNQTSMYLCASSPGRPVNEQFFGPGTRLTVL.

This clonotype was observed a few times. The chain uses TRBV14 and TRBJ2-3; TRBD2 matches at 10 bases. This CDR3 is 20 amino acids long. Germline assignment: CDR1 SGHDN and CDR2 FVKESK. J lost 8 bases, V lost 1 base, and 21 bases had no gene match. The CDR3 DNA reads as TGTGCCAGCAGCCAAGGGGTGCTAGCGGGAGCGTTCGAAGCAGAGGCTACGCAGTATTTT. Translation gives CASSQGVLAGAFEAEATQYF.

The CDR3 protein is CASSFPRTSGTDTQYF. The CDR3 DNA reads TGTGCCAGCAGTTTCCCCAGGACCTCCGGGACAGATACGCAGTATTTT. The chain uses TRBV12-3 or TRBV12-4 and TRBJ2-3, with unresolved D. Trimming shortened V by 3 bases and J by 3 bases, and 16 bases separated the two germline ends. The CDR3 covers 16 residues.

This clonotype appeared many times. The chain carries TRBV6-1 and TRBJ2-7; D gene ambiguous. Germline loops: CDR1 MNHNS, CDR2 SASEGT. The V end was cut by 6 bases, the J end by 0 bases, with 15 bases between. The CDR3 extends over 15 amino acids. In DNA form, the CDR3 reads TGTGCCAGCAGGTTCGGACCCCAAGTCTCCTACGAGCAGTACTTC. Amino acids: CASRFGPQVSYEQYF.

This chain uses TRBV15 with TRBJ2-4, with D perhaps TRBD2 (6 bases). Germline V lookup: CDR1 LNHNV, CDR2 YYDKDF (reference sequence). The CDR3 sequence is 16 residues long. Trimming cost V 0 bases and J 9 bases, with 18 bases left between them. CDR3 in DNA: TGTGCCACCAGCAGAGATGGCGGTAGCGGACGAAGCATTCAGTACTTC. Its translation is CATSRDGGSGRSIQYF.

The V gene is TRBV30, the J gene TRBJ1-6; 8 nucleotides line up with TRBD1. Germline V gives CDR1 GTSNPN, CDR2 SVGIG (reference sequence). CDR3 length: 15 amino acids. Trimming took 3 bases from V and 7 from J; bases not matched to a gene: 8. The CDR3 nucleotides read TGTGCCTGGAGAGCCAGACAGGGGATGAATTCACCCCTCCACTTT. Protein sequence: CAWRARQGMNSPLHF. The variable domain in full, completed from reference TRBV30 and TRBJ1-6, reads SQTIHQWPATLVQPVGSPLSLECTVEGTSNPNLYWYRQAAGRGLQLLFYSVGIGQISSEVPQNLSASRPQDRQFILSSKKLLLSDSGFYLCAWRARQGMNSPLHFGNGTRLTVT.

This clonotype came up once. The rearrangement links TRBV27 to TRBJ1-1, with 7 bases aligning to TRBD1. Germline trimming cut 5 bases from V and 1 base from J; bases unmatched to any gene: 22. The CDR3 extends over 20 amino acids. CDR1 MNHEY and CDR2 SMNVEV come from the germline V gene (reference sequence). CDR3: CASSPNPQLIRGSENTEAFF. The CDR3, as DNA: TGTGCCAGCAGTCCCAACCCCCAATTAATCAGGGGGTCCGAGAACACTGAAGCTTTCTTT.

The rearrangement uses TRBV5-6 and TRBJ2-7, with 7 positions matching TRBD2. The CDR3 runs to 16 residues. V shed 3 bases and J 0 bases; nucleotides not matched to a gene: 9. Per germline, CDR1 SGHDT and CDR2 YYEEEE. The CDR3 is CASSSVGGTISYEQYF. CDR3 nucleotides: TGTGCCAGCAGCTCAGTGGGGGGGACTATCTCCTACGAGCAGTACTTC.

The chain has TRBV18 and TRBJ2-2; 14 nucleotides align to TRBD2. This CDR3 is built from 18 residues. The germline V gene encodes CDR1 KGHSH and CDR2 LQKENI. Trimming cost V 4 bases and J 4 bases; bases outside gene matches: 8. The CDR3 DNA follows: TGTGCCAGCTCACAAGCCGGGACTAGCGGGAGTGGCACCGGGGAGCTGTTTTTT. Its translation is CASSQAGTSGSGTGELFF.

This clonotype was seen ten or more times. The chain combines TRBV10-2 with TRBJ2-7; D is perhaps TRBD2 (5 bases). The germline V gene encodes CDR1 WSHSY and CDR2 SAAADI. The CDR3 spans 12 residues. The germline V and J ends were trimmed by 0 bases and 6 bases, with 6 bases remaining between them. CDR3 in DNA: TGCGCCAGCAGTGAGTCTGGGAGCGAGCAGTACTTC. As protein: CASSESGSEQYF.